The 23 T cell receptor beta chains presented below share a single source sample, sequenced in a study of T cell responses to AZD1222 COVID-19 vaccine. The assay was immunoSEQ multiplex PCR, and TCRdb's table has in-frame clones only and misses some. Among around 85,000 clones listed, about nine tenths were seen once. The sample was peripheral blood, taken 28 days after the second AZD1222 dose. The receptors shown here come from an adult who received the AZD1222 COVID-19 vaccine.

This chain links TRBV28 with TRBJ2-3, with TRBD2 identical over 10 bases. The junction had 6 bases not matched to a gene; V was cut back by 4 bases and J by 5 bases. Germline V CDR1 and CDR2: MDHEN, SYDVKM. CDR3 length equals 15 residues. The CDR3 reads CASSSWTSGGDTQYF. Written as DNA, the CDR3 is TGTGCCAGCAGTTCCTGGACTAGCGGAGGAGATACGCAGTATTTT.

The genes are TRBV7-9 and TRBJ1-4; TRBD1 might be the D (6 bases). V lost 4 bases to trimming and J lost 8 bases, with 17 bases between them. Per germline, CDR1 SEHNR and CDR2 FQNEAQ (reference sequence). CDR3 size: 15 residues. The CDR3 DNA reads TGTGCCAGCAGCTCTCCGGGACACCTTTCAGAAAAACTGTTTTTT. It specifies CASSSPGHLSEKLFF.

The chain is built from TRBV5-1 and TRBJ2-6; D perhaps matches TRBD1 (5 bases). The V end was cut by 5 bases, the J end by 0 bases, with 9 bases between. Per germline, CDR1 SGHRS and CDR2 YFSETQ. This CDR3 spans 15 amino acids. The CDR3 spells CASSSDSSGANVLTF. The CDR3 DNA reads TGCGCCAGCAGTTCCGACAGCTCTGGGGCCAACGTCCTGACTTTC.

The V call is TRBV7-2, the J call TRBJ1-1, with D hard to call. This CDR3 has 14 residues. Germline V gene data show CDR1 as SGHTA and CDR2 as FQGNSA. V was pared by 1 base and J by 0 bases, with 6 bases between. The CDR3 loop is CASSLGQMNTEAFF. CDR3 nucleotide sequence: TGTGCCAGCAGCTTAGGACAAATGAACACTGAAGCTTTCTTT. Full variable domain (missing parts from reference TRBV7-2 and TRBJ1-1): GAGVSQSPSNKVTEKGKDVELRCDPISGHTALYWYRQSLGQGLEFLIYFQGNSAPDKSGLPSDRFSAERTGGSVSTLTIQRTQQEDSAVYLCASSLGQMNTEAFFGQGTRLTVV.

The rearrangement joins TRBV7-9 to TRBJ1-5, with unresolved D. CDR1 is SEHNR and CDR2 is FQNEAQ in the germline V gene (reference sequence). Deletions cut 3 bases from V and 0 bases from J, with 12 bases between. CDR3 length: 16 residues. CDR3 nucleotides: TGTGCCAGCAGCTTGGACGGTTCCTATAGCAATCAGCCCCAGCATTTT. Translation: CASSLDGSYSNQPQHF. Based on the CDR3 plus reference TRBV7-9 and TRBJ1-5, the full variable domain is DTGVSQNPRHKITKRGQNVTFRCDPISEHNRLYWYRQTLGQGPEFLTYFQNEAQLEKSRLLSDRFSAERPKGSFSTLEIQRTEQGDSAMYLCASSLDGSYSNQPQHFGDGTRLSIL.

V and J are TRBV2 and TRBJ2-7, with 9 bases identical to TRBD1. The CDR3 has 15 residues. Germline CDR1 and CDR2: SNHLY and FYNNEI. The V segment lost 6 bases and the J segment 0 bases; nucleotides outside the gene matches: 6. Here the CDR3 reads CASRKDRGGSYEQYF. For the CDR3, the DNA is TGTGCCAGCAGGAAAGACAGGGGGGGCTCCTACGAGCAGTACTTC.

The chain recombines TRBV28 with TRBJ1-3; no definite D call. The CDR3 is made up of 15 amino acids. Germline-derived CDR1 and CDR2 are MDHEN and SYDVKM. Trimming shortened V by 3 bases and J by 0 bases, and 9 bases separated the two germline ends. CDR3 nucleotide sequence: TGTGCCAGCAGTTTTTCGGTGAGCTCTGGAAACACCATATATTTT. It encodes CASSFSVSSGNTIYF.

There are a few counts of this clone. The chain links TRBV29-1 to TRBJ2-5; 8 positions match TRBD2. This CDR3 has 15 amino acids. CDR1 and CDR2 (germline): SQVTM, ANQGSEA. The V gene end was trimmed by 6 bases and the J gene end by 7 bases; junction bases not matched to a gene: 16. The CDR3 spells CSVPPGAGGGGTQYF. CDR3 nucleotide sequence: TGCAGCGTACCCCCAGGGGCGGGGGGCGGCGGGACCCAGTACTTC.

V and J are TRBV5-4 and TRBJ2-7; 7 bases are a match to TRBD2. The trim removed 4 bases at V and 0 bases at J, leaving 7 bases unmatched. Germline V gene sequence: CDR1 SGHNT, CDR2 YYREEE (reference sequence). The CDR3 loop spans 15 amino acids. CDR3 loop: CASSPQLASSYEQYF. In DNA, the CDR3 is TGTGCCAGCAGCCCTCAACTAGCGAGCTCCTACGAGCAGTACTTC.

The V gene is TRBV6-5, the J gene TRBJ1-5; the match to TRBD1 covers 9 bases. The germline CDR1 and CDR2 sequences are MNHEY and SVGAGI. The CDR3 totals 14 residues. The V segment lost 6 bases and the J segment 1 base; nucleotides outside the gene matches: 1. The CDR3 coding sequence is TGTGCCAGCAGAGGACAGGGGAGCAATCAGCCCCAGCATTTT. It translates to CASRGQGSNQPQHF.

J is TRBJ2-6 and V is TRBV28; the match to TRBD1 covers 8 bases. The V segment lost 5 bases and the J segment 1 base; nucleotides outside the gene matches: 16. The CDR3 extends over 20 amino acids. Germline V gives CDR1 MDHEN, CDR2 SYDVKM. The chain's CDR3 is CASSPWTGKGLDSGANVLTF. The CDR3 nucleotides read TGTGCCAGCAGTCCCTGGACAGGGAAGGGCCTCGATTCTGGGGCCAACGTCCTGACTTTC.

V and J are TRBV20-1 and TRBJ1-5; maybe TRBD1 (5 bases). The germline gives CDR1 DFQATT, CDR2 SNEGSKA (reference sequence). The CDR3 extends over 15 amino acids. With 3 bases removed from V and 0 bases from J, the gap between germline ends came to 12 bases. The CDR3 here is CSASRSQGSNQPQHF. DNA for the CDR3: TGCAGTGCTAGTAGGTCTCAGGGTAGCAATCAGCCCCAGCATTTT.

The chain uses TRBV10-3 and TRBJ1-2, with a weak D call TRBD1 (6 bases). This CDR3 comprises 14 residues. V lost 4 bases and J 1 base, leaving 10 bases between the germline ends. Germline CDR1 ENHRY, CDR2 SYGVKD. The CDR3 sequence: CAISGVQGNYGYTF. The CDR3 bases are TGTGCCATCAGTGGGGTACAGGGTAACTATGGCTACACCTTC.

The CDR3 loop is CAWSVLRTDQETQYF. The CDR3 bases are TGTGCCTGGAGTGTACTCCGGACAGATCAAGAGACCCAGTACTTC. The rearrangement uses TRBV30 and TRBJ2-5; a possible D gene is TRBD1 (6 bases). V lost 0 bases and J lost 2, with 13 bases in between. CDR3 size: 15 residues. The germline V gene encodes CDR1 GTSNPN and CDR2 SVGIG (reference sequence).

The chain joins TRBV27 to TRBJ1-2; a weak D match, TRBD1 (5 bases). V was clipped by 0 bases and J by 7 bases, with 18 bases between them. The CDR3 is 16 amino acids. Germline V gene sequence: CDR1 MNHEY, CDR2 SMNVEV (reference sequence). CDR3 sequence: CASSLSRSSGLGGYTF. CDR3 nucleotide sequence: TGTGCCAGCAGTTTATCGCGGAGCTCAGGGTTAGGTGGCTACACCTTC.

The chain uses TRBV18 and TRBJ1-2; D gene ambiguous. This CDR3 has 15 residues. V was pared by 2 bases and J by 0 bases, with 10 bases between. From germline, CDR1 is KGHSH and CDR2 LQKENI. CDR3 nucleotides: TGTGCCAGCTCACCAGGTACAGAAGCTAACTATGGCTACACCTTC. This translates into CASSPGTEANYGYTF.

J is TRBJ2-2 and V is TRBV7-9; no clear D gene. Looked up from germline, CDR1 is SEHNR and CDR2 is FQNEAQ (reference sequence). V lost 7 bases to trimming and J lost 4 bases, with 16 bases between them. The CDR3 is made up of 15 amino acids. The CDR3 region is CASTVLRALTGELFF. The CDR3 nucleotides are TGTGCCAGCACCGTTCTAAGGGCCCTCACCGGGGAGCTGTTTTTT.

Here the CDR3 reads CASSQGGAWETQYF. The CDR3 DNA is TGTGCCAGCAGTCAAGGGGGCGCTTGGGAGACCCAGTACTTC. The V call is TRBV28, the J call TRBJ2-5; 7 bases are a match to TRBD1. The CDR3 contains 14 residues. With 5 bases clipped from V and 5 bases from J, the junction kept 8 bases outside the gene matches. From germline, CDR1 is MDHEN and CDR2 SYDVKM.

V is TRBV6-5 and J is TRBJ1-5, with D hard to call. The CDR3 extends over 16 amino acids. CDR1 and CDR2 (germline): MNHEY, SVGAGI. The germline V and J ends were trimmed by 0 bases and 2 bases, with 11 bases remaining between them. CDR3 in amino acids: CASSYSTPGGNQPQHF. The CDR3 DNA reads as TGTGCCAGCAGTTACTCGACGCCCGGGGGCAATCAGCCCCAGCATTTT.

The genes are TRBV27 and TRBJ2-7, with 7 bases that match TRBD1. Germline V gene lookup returns CDR1 MNHEY and CDR2 SMNVEV (reference sequence). V was clipped by 4 bases and J by 7 bases; unmatched bases: 13. CDR3 length: 15 residues. The CDR3 is CASSSTGAPVVEQYF. The CDR3 coding sequence is TGTGCCAGCAGTTCAACAGGGGCCCCGGTCGTGGAGCAGTACTTC.

The chain is built from TRBV5-8 and TRBJ2-7; 9 bases align to TRBD1. V shed 0 bases and J 4 bases; nucleotides not matched to a gene: 5. Germline CDR1 SGHTS, CDR2 YDEGEE. The CDR3 loop spans 15 amino acids. In nucleotides, the CDR3 is TGTGCCAGCAGCTTGGGGGGACAGGGAAGGTACGAGCAGTACTTC. It encodes CASSLGGQGRYEQYF. The full variable domain, in which reference TRBV5-8 and TRBJ2-7 provide the parts outside the CDR3, is EAGVTQSPTHLIKTRGQQATLRCSPISGHTSVYWYQQALGLGLQFLLWYDEGEERNRGNFPPRFSGRQFPNYSSELNVNALELEDSALYLCASSLGGQGRYEQYFGPGTRLTVT.

The V and J genes are TRBV29-1 and TRBJ2-5; no definite D call. Looked up from germline, CDR1 is SQVTM and CDR2 is ANQGSEA. This CDR3 is built from 14 residues. The V end lost 5 bases, the J end lost 5 bases, and 18 bases lay between the germline ends. The CDR3 loop is CSVPTSGLGETQYF. In DNA, the CDR3 is TGCAGCGTTCCAACCTCTGGCCTTGGGGAGACCCAGTACTTC.

This clone was observed once. J is TRBJ2-1 and V is TRBV5-4; 10 bases are shared with TRBD2. The germline CDR1 and CDR2 sequences are SGHNT and YYREEE (reference sequence). After removal of 1 base from V and 0 bases from J, the junction contained 10 bases not matched to a gene. The CDR3 sequence is 19 residues long. CDR3 in amino acids: CASSLSLASGGASYNEQFF. The CDR3 nucleotides are TGTGCCAGCAGCTTGAGTCTTGCCAGCGGGGGGGCCTCCTACAATGAGCAGTTCTTC.